Following are 10 T cell receptor beta chains from one sample sequenced in a study of cytomegalovirus exposure and HLA in healthy donors. With 60 Vbeta and 13 Jbeta primers, the PCR was carried out. Produced via immunoSEQ multiplex PCR; TCRdb's table is partial and in-frame only. This table holds about 180,000 clones, around 79% found once. The material sequenced was PBMCs. The receptor source for this set is a middle-aged woman in good health and CMV-seronegative.

The genes are TRBV6-1 and TRBJ1-5; 7 bases match TRBD1. With 5 bases clipped from V and 6 bases from J, the junction kept 10 bases outside the gene matches. The CDR3 is 15 amino acids. CDR1 is MNHNS and CDR2 is SASEGT in the germline V gene. CDR3 in DNA: TGTGCCAGCAGTTGGGACAGTAATCCAAGTCAGCCCCAGCATTTT. Translating it yields CASSWDSNPSQPQHF.

The genes are TRBV5-4 and TRBJ2-7, with 8 bases aligning to TRBD1. The germline gives CDR1 SGHNT, CDR2 YYREEE (reference sequence). The ends lost 1 base at V and 0 bases at J; junction bases unmatched: 3. The length of the CDR3 is 15 residues. The CDR3 spells CASSLSGQASYEQYF. The CDR3 region has the DNA TGTGCCAGCAGCTTGTCGGGACAGGCCTCCTACGAGCAGTACTTC.

The rearrangement joins TRBV11-2 to TRBJ1-2; D uncertain. The V end lost 4 bases, the J end lost 8 bases, and 14 bases lay between the germline ends. Germline values: CDR1 SGHAT, CDR2 FQNNGV. This CDR3 spans 13 amino acids. CDR3 protein: CASSYDIGYGYTF. CDR3 coding DNA: TGTGCCAGCAGCTACGACATCGGTTACGGCTACACCTTC.

The genes are TRBV7-9 and TRBJ2-1, with 11 bases fitting TRBD2. V trimming: 5 bases; J trimming: 4 bases; junction bases outside the gene matches: 7. The germline gives CDR1 SEHNR, CDR2 FQNEAQ (reference sequence). CDR3 size: 16 residues. For the CDR3, the DNA is TGTGCCAGCAGCCTCCTAACTAGCGGGGGTTACAATGAGCAGTTCTTC. It codes for CASSLLTSGGYNEQFF.

The chain is built from TRBV5-4 and TRBJ2-2; 9 bases agree with TRBD1. The CDR3 is 15 amino acids. Unmatched junction bases numbered 4, after V lost 4 bases and J lost 3 bases. Germline loops: CDR1 SGHNT, CDR2 YYREEE (reference sequence). In DNA form, the CDR3 reads TGTGCCAGCAGCATAGGACAGGGGCACACCGGGGAGCTGTTTTTT. Residues: CASSIGQGHTGELFF.

The CDR3 sequence: CASSLERLNEQFF. The DNA of the CDR3 is TGTGCCAGCAGCTTGGAGCGCCTCAATGAGCAGTTCTTC. This chain links TRBV11-1 with TRBJ2-1, with D hard to call. V was shortened by 3 bases and J by 6 bases, with 9 bases between the two germline ends. Germline-derived CDR1 and CDR2 are SGHAT and FQDESV (reference sequence). This CDR3 is 13 amino acids long.

The rearrangement links TRBV6-5 to TRBJ1-6, with 7 bases aligning to TRBD1. This CDR3 comprises 14 residues. Looked up from germline, CDR1 is MNHEY and CDR2 is SVGAGI. Trimming cost V 6 bases and J 1 base; bases outside gene matches: 0. The CDR3 DNA sequence: TGTGCCAGCAGGACAGGGTCCTATAATTCACCCCTCCACTTT. It is translated as CASRTGSYNSPLHF.

The chain links TRBV11-2 to TRBJ1-5, with D uncertain. The ends were cut back, 3 bases at V and 0 bases at J, with 18 bases in the middle. CDR1 SGHAT and CDR2 FQNNGV come from the germline V gene. The CDR3 is made up of 18 amino acids. CDR3 region: CASSFRGPVACSNQPQHF. The CDR3 DNA reads as TGTGCCAGCAGCTTTCGCGGCCCCGTAGCTTGTAGCAATCAGCCCCAGCATTTT.

This clone was recorded a few times. The chain is built from TRBV7-2 and TRBJ1-1; D perhaps matches TRBD1 (5 bases). CDR1 is SGHTA, CDR2 FQGNSA, per germline. V was trimmed by 2 bases and J by 4 bases, leaving 14 bases between them. The CDR3 has 15 amino acids. CDR3 DNA: TGTGCCAGCAGCTTAAAGCTCGGGGGACCCACTGAAGCTTTCTTT. Its translation: CASSLKLGGPTEAFF.

V usage is TRBV7-6 and J usage is TRBJ2-3, with 11 positions matching TRBD1. Unmatched junction bases numbered 6, after V lost 3 bases and J lost 4 bases. The CDR3 has 16 amino acids. CDR1 is SGHVS and CDR2 is FNYEAQ in the germline V gene. The DNA for the CDR3 is TGTGCCAGCAGCTTGAGACCGGGACAGGGGGCAGATACGCAGTATTTT. Translation: CASSLRPGQGADTQYF.